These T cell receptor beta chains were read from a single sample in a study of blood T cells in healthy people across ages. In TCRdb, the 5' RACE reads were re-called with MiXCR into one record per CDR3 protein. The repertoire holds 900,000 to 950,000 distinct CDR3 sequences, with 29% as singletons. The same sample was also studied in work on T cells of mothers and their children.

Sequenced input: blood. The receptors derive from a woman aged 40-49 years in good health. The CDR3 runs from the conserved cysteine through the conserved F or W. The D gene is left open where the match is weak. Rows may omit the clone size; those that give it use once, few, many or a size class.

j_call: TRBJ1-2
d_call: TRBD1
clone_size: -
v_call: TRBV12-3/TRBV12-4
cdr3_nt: TGTGCCAGCAGTTTCAGGGGGCGTGGAGGCTACACCTTC
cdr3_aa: CASSFRGRGGYTF

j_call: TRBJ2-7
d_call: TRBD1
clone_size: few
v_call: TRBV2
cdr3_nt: TGTGCCAGCATCCCGGACAGGACGGCCTACGAGCAGTACTTC
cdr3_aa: CASIPDRTAYEQYF

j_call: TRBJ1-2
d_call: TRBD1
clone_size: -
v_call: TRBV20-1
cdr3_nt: TGCAGTGCTTGCACAGGGGGCGCGTTGAATAACTATGGCTACACCTTC
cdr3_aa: CSACTGGALNNYGYTF

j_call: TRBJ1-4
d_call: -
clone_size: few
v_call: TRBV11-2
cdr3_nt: TGTGCCAGCAGCTTAGATCACTCTGGGGGTGAAAAACTGTTTTTT
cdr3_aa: CASSLDHSGGEKLFF

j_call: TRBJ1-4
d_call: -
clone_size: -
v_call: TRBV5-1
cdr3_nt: TGCGCCAGCAGCTTGGGGACTGAAAAACTGTTTTTT
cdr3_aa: CASSLGTEKLFF

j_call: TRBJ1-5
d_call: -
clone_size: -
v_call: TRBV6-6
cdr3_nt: TGTGCCAGCAAAGGAGAAAGTGACCAGCCCCAGCATTTT
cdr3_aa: CASKGESDQPQHF

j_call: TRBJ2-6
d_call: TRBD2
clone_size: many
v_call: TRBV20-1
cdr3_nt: TGCAGTGCCCACCCCAGCGGGAACTCTGGGGCCAACGTCCTGACTTTC
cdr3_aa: CSAHPSGNSGANVLTF

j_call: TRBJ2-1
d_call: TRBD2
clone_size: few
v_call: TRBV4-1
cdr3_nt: TGCGCCAGCAGCCAAGGCTCGACTAGCGGGTACAATGAGCAGTTCTTC
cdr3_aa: CASSQGSTSGYNEQFF

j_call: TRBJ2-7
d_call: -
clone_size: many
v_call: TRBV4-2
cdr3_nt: TGTGCCAGCAGCCAATCTTTCCCGCCCCTTGAGGGGGGGGAATCCTACGAGCAGTACTTC
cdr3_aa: CASSQSFPPLEGGESYEQYF

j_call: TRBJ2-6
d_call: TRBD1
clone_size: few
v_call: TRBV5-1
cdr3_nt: TGCGCCAGCAGCTTGCGGACAGGGGCGACCTCTGGGGCCAACGTCCTGACTTTC
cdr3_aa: CASSLRTGATSGANVLTF

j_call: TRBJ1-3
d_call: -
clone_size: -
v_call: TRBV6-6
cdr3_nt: TGTGCCAGCAGTTACACCGAGACAACCATCGGAAACACCATATATTTT
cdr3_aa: CASSYTETTIGNTIYF

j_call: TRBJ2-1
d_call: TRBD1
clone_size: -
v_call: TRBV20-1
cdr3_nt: TGCAGTGCCCGACAGGGCACGGGAAATGAGCAGTTCTTC
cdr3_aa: CSARQGTGNEQFF

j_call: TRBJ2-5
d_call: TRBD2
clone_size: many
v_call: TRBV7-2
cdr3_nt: TGTGCCACCGGGGCGACTAGCGGCCAAGAGACCCAGTACTTC
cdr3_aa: CATGATSGQETQYF